Included here is one T cell receptor beta chain sequence, with context. One end of the junction fails to match germline, which may point to a read error. Different DNA sequences within this sample yield the same CDR3. This sample is part of a study of shared clonotypes between healthy human individuals. Produced via immunoSEQ multiplex PCR; TCRdb's table is partial and in-frame only. The sample includes about 480,000 clones, roughly 79% seen only once; the top ten take around 12%. This CDR3 region has 12 residues. Germline-derived CDR1 and CDR2 are MNHEY and SVGAGI. The chain uses TRBV6-5 and TRBJ1-1; D gene ambiguous. This receptor was taken from a woman between 35 and 50 years old in good health. Some clones in this sample may be carry-over from other donors' samples. Sequenced material: PBMCs. CDR3 nucleotide sequence: TGTGCCAGCAGAGCATTACCCGGCCGGGCTTTCTTC. It specifies CASRALPGRAFF.